This T cell receptor (beta chain) was identified in a study of blood T cell repertoires in COVID-19. Study-wide background: T cells, B-cell-depleted T cells, or PBMCs supplied cDNA or gDNA.

Per germline, CDR1 LGHDT and CDR2 YNNKEL (reference sequence). Trimming took off 1 base at V and 6 bases at J, with 19 bases between the two ends. The CDR3 covers 16 residues. Methods used by the authors: Estimates of nucleated cell counts were drawn from the amplification of reference gene primers. Sequenced by immunoSEQ multiplex PCR; TCRdb stores in-frame clones only, minus some. Clone size and V and J calls were adopted from that table, with D and trimming inferred from the DNA. The sample holds over 150,000 clones; more than 65% are singletons and the top ten take roughly a tenth. This TCR came from a woman over 75 with active or convalescent COVID-19. The gene calls are TRBV3-1 (or the pseudogene TRBV3-2) and TRBJ2-7, with D uncertain. The sample taken for sequencing was peripheral blood. The CDR3 DNA reads as TGTGCCAGCAGCCAAGCCCCCTTGGCTCTCTCGGGCGAGCAGTACTTC. Protein product: CASSQAPLALSGEQYF.